This section outlines one T cell receptor (beta chain) sequence together with its context. After removal of 8 bases from V and 2 bases from J, the junction contained 3 bases not matched to a gene. The CDR3 sequence is 12 residues long. Germline CDR1 reads MNHEY; CDR2 reads SVGAGI. The data stem from a study of identical twins. All donors comprised healthy Caucasians. Unique molecular identifiers were present on cDNA, and template switching added a universal primer site. A single record per CDR3 protein comes from TCRdb applying MiXCR to the 5' RACE reads. The data contain about 660,000 distinct CDR3 sequences, roughly 8% of them singletons. The same sample was also used in a study of yellow fever vaccine responses in identical twins.

The chain recombines TRBV6-5 with TRBJ2-7; TRBD2 matches at 7 bases. The sequence was obtained from a woman aged 18-29 years in good health. Source material: PBMCs. In nucleotides, the CDR3 is TGTGCCAGCGGGGGGGAACCCTACGAGCAGTACTTC. This sequence encodes CASGGEPYEQYF.